This is a list of T cell receptor beta chains from one sample in a study of T cell responses to AZD1222 COVID-19 vaccine. TCRdb's table, derived via immunoSEQ multiplex PCR, lists solely in-frame clones and lacks some. The repertoire consists of around 110,000 clones, with roughly 85% occurring once and the leading ten covering 4.5% to 5.5%. Here the sequenced sample was peripheral blood, taken 28 days after the second AZD1222 dose. The receptor set was obtained from an adult who received the AZD1222 COVID-19 vaccine. Both conserved end residues are part of each CDR3. The D gene is left open where the match is weak. Not all rows give a size; the values are once, few, many and, for expanded clones, a class.

abundance	v_gene	j_gene	d_gene	CDR3nt	CDR3aa
NA	TRBV2	TRBJ2-1	NA	TGTGCCAGCAGGAATGGGGCAGGGGCCCATGAGCAGTTCTTC	CASRNGAGAHEQFF
NA	TRBV12-3/TRBV12-4	TRBJ1-4	NA	TGTGCCAGCAGCGTAACGGCTATCCAGGGGCTGTTTTTT	CASSVTAIQGLFF
NA	TRBV11-2	TRBJ2-2	NA	TGTGCCAGCAGCTCCCAGTTCACCGGGGAGCTGTTTTTT	CASSSQFTGELFF
NA	TRBV7-6	TRBJ1-1	NA	TGTGCCAGCAGCTTAGGAAGAGGGGCTGAAGCTTTCTTT	CASSLGRGAEAFF
few	TRBV7-2	TRBJ1-1	NA	TGTGCCAGCAGCTCCGGGACTTTAAACACTGAAGCTTTCTTT	CASSSGTLNTEAFF
NA	TRBV18	TRBJ1-6	NA	TGTGCCAGCTCACCAACGGAGGGTTTGGGAAATTCACCCCTCCACTTT	CASSPTEGLGNSPLHF
few	TRBV6-1	TRBJ1-4	NA	TGTGCCAGCAGTAGGAGTAGGGAAAAACTGTTTTTT	CASSRSREKLFF
NA	TRBV12-3/TRBV12-4	TRBJ1-4	NA	TGTGCCAGCAGTTTAGGTCTCGAAAAACTGTTTTTT	CASSLGLEKLFF
NA	TRBV11-2	TRBJ1-1	NA	TGTGCCAGCAGCTTAGAGATATTGGGGGGGGCGGGCATGAACACTGAAGCTTTCTTT	CASSLEILGGAGMNTEAFF
NA	TRBV19	TRBJ1-6	NA	TGTGCCAGTAGTATTGGGCCAGGGGAGATCAGTTCACCCCTCCACTTT	CASSIGPGEISSPLHF
NA	TRBV19	TRBJ2-7	TRBD1	TGTGCCAGTAGTCATCGGGACAGCTACTACGAGCAGTACTTC	CASSHRDSYYEQYF
NA	TRBV5-1	TRBJ2-1	TRBD1	TGCGCCAGCAGGGCGACAGGGACGGCCTACAATGAGCAGTTCTTC	CASRATGTAYNEQFF
NA	TRBV7-9	TRBJ1-6	NA	TGTGCCAGCAGCAGCCCCCGGGACGGTCCTAATTCACCCCTCCACTTT	CASSSPRDGPNSPLHF
NA	TRBV18	TRBJ2-2	NA	TGTGCCAGCTCACCACCTGGGTCATACGCAGCGAACACCGGGGAGCTGTTTTTT	CASSPPGSYAANTGELFF